This T cell receptor beta chain originates from a study of T-cell reconstitution after alpha-beta-depleted transplantation in children. Preparation of the TCRbeta library involved a method that used unique molecular identifiers. One entry per CDR3 protein results from TCRdb running MiXCR on the PCR reads. The sample has under 20,000 distinct CDR3 sequences, roughly 13% seen once. This CDR3 spans 15 amino acids. V was pared by 2 bases and J by 2 bases, with 6 bases of the junction left unmatched. Germline CDR1 SQVTM, CDR2 ANQGSEA. This chain links TRBV29-1 with TRBJ2-3; 8 nucleotides match TRBD1. The sequenced sample was PBMCs, mostly from graft donor cells, obtained 60 days after TCRalphabeta/CD19-depleted stem cell transplant. The TCR sequence derives from a female patient aged 2 to 10 who had a stem cell transplant for congenital amegakaryocytic thrombocytopenia, so the T cells may come from the graft donor. CDR3 loop: CSVECVQGATDTQYF. The CDR3 DNA is TGCAGCGTTGAATGTGTTCAGGGGGCCACAGATACGCAGTATTTT.